This T cell receptor beta chain was recorded in a study of T cells expressing NK-cell markers. Across the study: HCMV serostatus: most of the eight sequenced donors positive, one negative. Study-wide points: It is unclear if expanded NKG2C-expressing clones target HCMV antigens.

Comment on this clonotype: Its specificity is unknown.

This CDR3 contains 15 residues. Germline V CDR1 and CDR2: SNHLY, FYNNEI. TCRdb reprocessed the 5' RACE reads and stores each CDR3 protein as one record, lacking DNA. This sample contains about 460,000 distinct CDR3 sequences. The clonotype comes from a woman in her 50s in good health. Sequenced material: blood T cells: a sorted CD56 or NKG2C T cell subset, CD4+ or CD8+ T cells, or bulk PBMC T cells (not recorded which). The chain couples TRBV2 to TRBJ2-5; TCRdb returns TRBD1, unconfirmable since there is no DNA. Here the CDR3 reads CASRRRTAKQETQYF. Together with reference TRBV2 and TRBJ2-5, the CDR3 gives the full variable domain: EPEVTQTPSHQVTQMGQEVILRCVPISNHLYFYWYRQILGQKVEFLVSFYNNEISEKSEIFDDQFSVERPDGSNFTLKIRSTKLEDSAMYFCASRRRTAKQETQYFGPGTRLLVL.